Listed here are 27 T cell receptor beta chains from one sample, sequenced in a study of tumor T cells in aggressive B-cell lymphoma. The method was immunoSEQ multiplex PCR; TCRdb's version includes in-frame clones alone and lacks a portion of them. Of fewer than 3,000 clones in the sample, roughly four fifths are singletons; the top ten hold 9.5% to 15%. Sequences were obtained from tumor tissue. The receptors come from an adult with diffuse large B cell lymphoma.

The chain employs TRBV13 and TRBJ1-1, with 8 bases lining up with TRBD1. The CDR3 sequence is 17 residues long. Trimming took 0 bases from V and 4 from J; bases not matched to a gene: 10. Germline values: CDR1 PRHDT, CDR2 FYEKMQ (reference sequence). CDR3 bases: TGTGCCAGCAGCTTAGGCCTCGCAGGGGGCGGGAGCACTGAAGCTTTCTTT. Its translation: CASSLGLAGGGSTEAFF. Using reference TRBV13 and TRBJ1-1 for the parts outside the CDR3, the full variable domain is AAGVIQSPRHLIKEKRETATLKCYPIPRHDTVYWYQQGPGQDPQFLISFYEKMQSDKGSIPDRFSAQQFSDYHSELNMSSLELGDSALYFCASSLGLAGGGSTEAFFGQGTRLTVV.

The CDR3 spells CASSLSQGLGMAQYF. The CDR3 coding sequence is TGTGCCAGCAGTTTGAGTCAGGGGTTGGGTATGGCCCAGTACTTC. The chain employs TRBV28 and TRBJ2-5; maybe TRBD1 (6 bases). Germline V gene lookup returns CDR1 MDHEN and CDR2 SYDVKM. This CDR3 spans 15 amino acids. Trimming removed 3 bases at V and 9 bases at J, with 20 bases between.

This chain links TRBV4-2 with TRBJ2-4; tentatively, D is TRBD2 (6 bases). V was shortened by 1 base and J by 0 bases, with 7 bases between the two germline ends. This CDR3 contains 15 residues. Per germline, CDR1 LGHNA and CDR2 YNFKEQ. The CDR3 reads CASSQVAAAKNIQYF. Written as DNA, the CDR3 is TGTGCCAGCAGCCAAGTAGCGGCAGCCAAAAACATTCAGTACTTC.

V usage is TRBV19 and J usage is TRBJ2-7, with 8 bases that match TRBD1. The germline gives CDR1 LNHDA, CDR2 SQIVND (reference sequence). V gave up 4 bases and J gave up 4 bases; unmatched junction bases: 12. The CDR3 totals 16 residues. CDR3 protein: CASSNPLSDRGYEQYF. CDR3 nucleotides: TGTGCCAGTAGTAACCCCCTCTCAGACAGGGGATACGAGCAGTACTTC. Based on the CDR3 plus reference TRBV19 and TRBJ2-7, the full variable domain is DGGITQSPKYLFRKEGQNVTLSCEQNLNHDAMYWYRQDPGQGLRLIYYSQIVNDFQKGDIAEGYSVSREKKESFPLTVTSAQKNPTAFYLCASSNPLSDRGYEQYFGPGTRLTVT.

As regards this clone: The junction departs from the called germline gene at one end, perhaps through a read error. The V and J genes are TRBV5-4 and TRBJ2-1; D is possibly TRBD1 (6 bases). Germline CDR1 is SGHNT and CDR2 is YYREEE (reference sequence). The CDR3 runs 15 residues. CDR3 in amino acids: CASTLGHTINNEQFF. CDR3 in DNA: TGTGCCAGCACCTTGGGACACACGATAAACAATGAGCAGTTCTTC.

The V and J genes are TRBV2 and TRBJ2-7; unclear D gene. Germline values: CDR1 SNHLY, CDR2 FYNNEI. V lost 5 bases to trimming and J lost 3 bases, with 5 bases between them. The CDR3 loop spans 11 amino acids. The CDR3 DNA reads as TGTGCCAGCAGTAGAGTCTACGAGCAGTACTTC. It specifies CASSRVYEQYF. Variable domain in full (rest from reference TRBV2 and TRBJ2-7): EPEVTQTPSHQVTQMGQEVILRCVPISNHLYFYWYRQILGQKVEFLVSFYNNEISEKSEIFDDQFSVERPDGSNFTLKIRSTKLEDSAMYFCASSRVYEQYFGPGTRLTVT.

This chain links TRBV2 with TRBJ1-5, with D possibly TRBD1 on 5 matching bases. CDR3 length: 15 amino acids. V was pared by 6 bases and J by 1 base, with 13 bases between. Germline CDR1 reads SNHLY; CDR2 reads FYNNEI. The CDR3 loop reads CASRIQVESNQPQHF. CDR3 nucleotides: TGTGCCAGCAGAATACAGGTTGAGAGCAATCAGCCCCAGCATTTT.

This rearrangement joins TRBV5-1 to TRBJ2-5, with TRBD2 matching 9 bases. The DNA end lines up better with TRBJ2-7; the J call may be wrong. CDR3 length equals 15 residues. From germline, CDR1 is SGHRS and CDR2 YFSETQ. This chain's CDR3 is CASSLAGLASHEQYF. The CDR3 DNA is TGCGCCAGCAGCTTGGCGGGACTAGCTTCCCACGAGCAGTACTTC.

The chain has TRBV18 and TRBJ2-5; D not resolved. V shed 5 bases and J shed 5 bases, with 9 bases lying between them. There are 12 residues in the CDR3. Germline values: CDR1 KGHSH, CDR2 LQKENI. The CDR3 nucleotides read TGTGCCAGCTCATCCTACAGTGAGACCCAGTACTTC. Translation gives CASSSYSETQYF.

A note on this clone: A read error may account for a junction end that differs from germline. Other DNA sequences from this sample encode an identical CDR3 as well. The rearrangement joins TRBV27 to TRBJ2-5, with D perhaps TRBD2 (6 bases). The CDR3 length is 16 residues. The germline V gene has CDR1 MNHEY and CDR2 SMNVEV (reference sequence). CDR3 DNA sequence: TGTGCCAGCAGTGGGACTGGAGGGGCCACCCAAGAGACCCAATACTTC. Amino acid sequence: CASSGTGGATQETQYF.

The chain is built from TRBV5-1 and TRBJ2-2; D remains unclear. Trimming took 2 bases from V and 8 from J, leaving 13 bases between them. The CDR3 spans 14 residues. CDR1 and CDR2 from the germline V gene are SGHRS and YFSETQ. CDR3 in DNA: TGCGCCAGCAGCTTTCGACTTGAGGCGGGGGAGCTGTTTTTT. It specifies CASSFRLEAGELFF.

CDR3 DNA: TGCGCCAGCAGCCATAGTCCGGGACTAGAGTACGAGCAGTACTTC. It encodes CASSHSPGLEYEQYF. The chain has TRBV4-3 and TRBJ2-7; 8 bases are a match to TRBD2. This CDR3 is 15 amino acids long. CDR1 is LGHNA, CDR2 YSLEER, per germline. Germline trimming cut 3 bases from V and 4 bases from J; bases unmatched to any gene: 8.

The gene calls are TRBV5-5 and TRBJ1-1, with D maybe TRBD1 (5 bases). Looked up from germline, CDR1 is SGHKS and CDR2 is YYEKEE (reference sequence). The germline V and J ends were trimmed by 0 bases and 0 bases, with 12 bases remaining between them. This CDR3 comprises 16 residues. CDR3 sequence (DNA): TGTGCCAGCAGCTTGGTGGGGGGGTACATGAACACTGAAGCTTTCTTT. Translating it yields CASSLVGGYMNTEAFF.

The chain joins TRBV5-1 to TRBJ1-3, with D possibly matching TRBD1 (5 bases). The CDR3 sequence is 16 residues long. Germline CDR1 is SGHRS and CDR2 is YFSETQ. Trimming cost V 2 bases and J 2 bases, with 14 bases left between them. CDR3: CASSFYAAGAGNTIYF. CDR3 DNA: TGCGCCAGCAGCTTCTACGCCGCGGGGGCTGGAAACACCATATATTTT.

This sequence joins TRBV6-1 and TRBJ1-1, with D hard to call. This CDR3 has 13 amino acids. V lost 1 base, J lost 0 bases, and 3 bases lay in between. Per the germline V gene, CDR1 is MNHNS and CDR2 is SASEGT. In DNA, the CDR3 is TGTGCCAGCAGTGAAGTCGTGAACACTGAAGCTTTCTTT. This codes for CASSEVVNTEAFF.

The CDR3 bases are TGTGCCACCAGCAGAGACCAGGGGGCAGGGGAAAAACTGTTTTTT. It yields the protein CATSRDQGAGEKLFF. V and J are TRBV15 and TRBJ1-4; 8 bases match TRBD1. The germline V gene has CDR1 LNHNV and CDR2 YYDKDF (reference sequence). The V and J ends lost 0 bases and 8 bases, in that order; junction bases with no gene match: 5. The CDR3 loop spans 15 amino acids. Combining the CDR3 with reference TRBV15 and TRBJ1-4 gives the whole variable domain DAMVIQNPRYQVTQFGKPVTLSCSQTLNHNVMYWYQQKSSQAPKLLFHYYDKDFNNEADTPDNFQSRRPNTSFCFLDIRSPGLGDTAMYLCATSRDQGAGEKLFFGSGTQLSVL.

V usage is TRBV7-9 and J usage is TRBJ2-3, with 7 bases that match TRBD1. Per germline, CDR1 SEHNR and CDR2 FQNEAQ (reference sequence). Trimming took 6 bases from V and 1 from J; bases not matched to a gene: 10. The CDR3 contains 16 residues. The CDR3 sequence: CASRPVTGMGTDTQYF. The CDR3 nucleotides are TGTGCCAGCAGGCCGGTGACAGGGATGGGCACAGATACGCAGTATTTT.

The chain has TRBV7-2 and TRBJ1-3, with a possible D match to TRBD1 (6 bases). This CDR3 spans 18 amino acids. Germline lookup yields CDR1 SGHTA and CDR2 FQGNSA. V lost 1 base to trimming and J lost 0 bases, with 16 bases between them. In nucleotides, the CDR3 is TGTGCCAGCAGCTTAGTGTTAATAGGGACACTCTCTGGAAACACCATATATTTT. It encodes CASSLVLIGTLSGNTIYF.

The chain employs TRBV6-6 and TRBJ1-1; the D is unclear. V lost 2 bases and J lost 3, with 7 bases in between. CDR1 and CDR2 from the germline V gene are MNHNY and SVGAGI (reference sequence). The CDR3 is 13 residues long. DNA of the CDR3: TGTGCCAGCAGTTACGAGGGTTACACTGAAGCTTTCTTT. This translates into CASSYEGYTEAFF.

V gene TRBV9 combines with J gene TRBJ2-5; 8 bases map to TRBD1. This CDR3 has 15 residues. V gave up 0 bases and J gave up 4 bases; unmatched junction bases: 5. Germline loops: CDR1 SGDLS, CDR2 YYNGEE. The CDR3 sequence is CASSVERTGGETQYF. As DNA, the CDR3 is TGTGCCAGCAGCGTAGAGCGCACAGGGGGAGAGACCCAGTACTTC.

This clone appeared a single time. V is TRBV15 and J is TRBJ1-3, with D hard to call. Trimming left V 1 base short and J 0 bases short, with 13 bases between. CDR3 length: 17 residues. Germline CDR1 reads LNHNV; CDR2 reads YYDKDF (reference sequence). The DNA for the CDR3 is TGTGCCACCAGCAGAGTGCCCCGGGGAGACTCTGGAAACACCATATATTTT. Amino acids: CATSRVPRGDSGNTIYF. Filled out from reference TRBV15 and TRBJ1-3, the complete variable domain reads DAMVIQNPRYQVTQFGKPVTLSCSQTLNHNVMYWYQQKSSQAPKLLFHYYDKDFNNEADTPDNFQSRRPNTSFCFLDIRSPGLGDTAMYLCATSRVPRGDSGNTIYFGEGSWLTVV.

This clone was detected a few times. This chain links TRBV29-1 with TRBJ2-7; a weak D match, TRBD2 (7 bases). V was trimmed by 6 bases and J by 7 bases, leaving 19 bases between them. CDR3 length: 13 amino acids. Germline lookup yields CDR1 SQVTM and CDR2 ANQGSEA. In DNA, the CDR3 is TGCAGCGTGAGGGGGGGGACACTGGGAGAGCAGTACTTC. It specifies CSVRGGTLGEQYF.

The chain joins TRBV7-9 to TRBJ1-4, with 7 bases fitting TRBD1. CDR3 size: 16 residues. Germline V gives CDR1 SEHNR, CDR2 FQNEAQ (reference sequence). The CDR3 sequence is CALELQGDATNEKLFF. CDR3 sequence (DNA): TGTGCACTAGAATTGCAGGGGGATGCAACTAATGAAAAACTGTTTTTT.

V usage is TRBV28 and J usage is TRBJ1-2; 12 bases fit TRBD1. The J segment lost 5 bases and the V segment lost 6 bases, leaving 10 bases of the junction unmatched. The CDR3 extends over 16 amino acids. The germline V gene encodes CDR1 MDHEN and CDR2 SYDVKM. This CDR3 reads CASRGQGAARNYGYTF. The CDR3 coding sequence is TGTGCCAGCAGGGGACAGGGGGCGGCAAGGAATTATGGCTACACCTTC.

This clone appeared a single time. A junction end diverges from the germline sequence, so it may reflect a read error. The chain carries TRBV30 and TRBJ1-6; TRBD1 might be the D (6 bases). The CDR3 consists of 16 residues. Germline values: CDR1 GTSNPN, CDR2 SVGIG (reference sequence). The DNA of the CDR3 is TGTGACTGGAGTGTATCGGCAGGGGCTGTTTTTTCACCCCTCCACTTT. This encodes CDWSVSAGAVFSPLHF.

CDR3 bases: TGCGCCAGCACCGGGACTAGTCTCTACGAGCAGTACTTC. This translates into CASTGTSLYEQYF. The J gene is TRBJ2-7, the V gene TRBV10-2, with TRBD2 matching over 8 bases. Germline V gene lookup returns CDR1 WSHSY and CDR2 SAAADI. Germline trimming cut 7 bases from V and 3 bases from J; bases unmatched to any gene: 5. This CDR3 has 13 residues.

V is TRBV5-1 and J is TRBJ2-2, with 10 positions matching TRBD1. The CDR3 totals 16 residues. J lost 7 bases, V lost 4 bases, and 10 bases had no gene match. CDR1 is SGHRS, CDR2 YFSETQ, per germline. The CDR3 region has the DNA TGCGCCAGCAGCCGGAGGACAGGGGGAACGAGCGGGGAGCTGTTTTTT. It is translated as CASSRRTGGTSGELFF.